This record covers a single T cell receptor beta chain. It has no known antigen specificity. The record has no base qualities; no much larger clone is one base away. This entry comes from a study of shared clonotypes between healthy human individuals (dated by TCRdb to 2018 to 2020). General notes on the study: A few men and a couple of women, aged 18 to 49 years, made up the cohort. Different laboratories and diverse techniques were used to prepare libraries and sequence TCR repertoires, to increase sequencing depth and limit assay-specific biases. Per donor, three plates each were used for CD4 naive and CD4 memory, two for CD8 naive, and one for CD8 memory. Blood TCR repertoires of roughly five healthy adults were deeply sequenced to estimate repertoire size and the extent of clonotype sharing between individuals. Leukapheresis yielded between about 0.85 and 9.5 billion PBMCs per donor.

Using the deep immunoSEQ assay, TCR CDR3 regions were amplified from genomic DNA by multiplex PCR. For each cell subset, the extracted genomic DNA was distributed evenly across all wells of several immunoSEQ 96-well plates, and each plate served as one replicate. For sorted subsets, each replicate PCR was loaded with roughly 200 ng genomic DNA, equivalent to 25,000 to 30,000 T cell genomes. The purified libraries were quantified using a Qubit 3.0 fluorometer, sized with a Bioanalyzer 2100, and then quantified again using the KAPA Library Quantification kit. A separate single-read 150-cycle Illumina NextSeq 550 flow cell was used to sequence each immunoSEQ 96-well plate. As for the authors' bioinformatics: Because the immunoSEQ output held only junctional sequences and lacked quality scores, the filtering could not match the filtering applied to full-length reads. Sequences were annotated with PyIR, a Python wrapper for IgBLAST v1.9, using IMGT germline references to assign V/J genes and CDR3. Any read was removed if the V/J assignment was weak (E-value above 1e-6), the CDR3 was missing, or the read contained stop codons, out-of-frame junctions, or ambiguous translated residues. V3J clonotypes were defined as sequences sharing the same inferred V gene, J gene, and CDR3 amino acid sequence. Percentage overlap between repertoires was calculated by dividing the number of shared unique clonotypes by the size of the smaller repertoire. Three approaches were used to assess repertoire richness: RTK rarefaction, the Chao1 estimator, and Recon v2.1 estimates of unobserved clonotypes. OLGA was used to compute generation probabilities for all TCRbeta clonotypes that the gDNA method yielded from several donors. Imported from immuneACCESS, the table was reduced by TCRdb to in-frame sequences with V and J called. These copies leave out some clones; in studies compared against another copy, an unresolved V gene accounts for under half, and the cause of the remainder is not known. The D gene and trimming were derived from the DNA, and the V and J assignments and clone size from that table. For this sample the table gives roughly 2 million clones, of which more than 90% were detected only once. Around 0.13% of the sample lies in the top ten.

Points the paper makes about the study in general: Incomplete sequencing was indicated by rarefaction of sorted-subset datasets, despite the large sequencing depth. Pairwise subsampling led to the expectation that sequencing depth would affect the degree of clonotype sharing among donors. Across several donors, approximately 5% of naive CD4, roughly 3.5% of naive CD8, 2% to 2.5% of memory CD4, and roughly 0.4% of memory CD8 clonotypes were shared. Sampling was limited to blood, and TCR repertoires in tissue likely differ from TCR repertoires in blood. Compared with non-shared clonotypes, clonotypes shared by all four sorted-subset donors had higher generation probabilities. The small number of donors limited the genetic and exposure-history diversity represented. Larger estimated clonotype richness was generally found for naive subsets than for memory subsets.

Trimmed from V: 4 bases; trimmed from J: 5 bases; junction bases lacking a gene match: 6. CDR1 and CDR2 are drawn from the germline V gene: SGHRS, YFSETQ. From cysteine to phenylalanine, the CDR3 is 15 amino acids long. The sequence is cut down to CDR3 DNA, 45 bases in frame from base 1. Donors were healthy HIV-negative adults with no recently reported acute infections or vaccinations. All donors were Caucasian adults living in Nashville, Tennessee, USA. CD4+ T cells were enriched by magnetic negative selection; naive cells were then positively selected on CD45RA, and the negative fraction formed the memory subset. After blood collection by leukapheresis, PBMCs were isolated using Ficoll-Histopaque density gradient centrifugation and then cryopreserved in the vapor phase of liquid nitrogen. Analytical flow cytometry was used to check the purity and quantity of every magnetically sorted T cell population. From each sorted fraction, genomic DNA was isolated and quantified by UV absorbance on a Nanodrop 2000c.

Sequencing was done on a sample of naive CD4+ T cells sorted from blood. Sample cell subset or site, as interpreted from the label and publication: CD45RA+ positively selected. The receptor was isolated from a man younger than 30 in good health. This chain joins TRBV5-1 to TRBJ2-5, with TRBD2 matching 12 junction bases. DNA sequence: TGCGCCAGCAGCAAGGGACTAGCGGGCGTGGAGACCCAGTACTTC. Its protein is CASSKGLAGVETQYF.